These 22 T cell receptor beta chains were sequenced from one sample in a study of graft-versus-host responses after intestinal transplantation. The table came from immunoSEQ multiplex PCR; TCRdb's copy has only in-frame clones and leaves some out. In the table there are tens of thousands of clones, approximately 95% of which are singletons. These receptors have no known antigen. Sequencing was performed on unstimulated CD8+ T cells sorted from spleen or lymph node cells, taken before transplant. These receptors all come from a human donor who was the organ donor for an intestinal transplant.

The rearrangement joins TRBV21-1 to TRBJ2-2. TRBV21-1 is tagged as a pseudogene. CDR3 size: 11 residues. Here the CDR3 DNA reads TGTGCCCGCCCCCCCACCGGGGAGCTGTTTTTT. This translates into CARPPTGELFF.

The J gene is TRBJ2-2, the V gene TRBV7-3; 9 bases map to TRBD1. V gave up 5 bases and J gave up 3 bases; unmatched junction bases: 7. The CDR3 runs to 16 residues. Germline V gene sequence: CDR1 SGHTA, CDR2 FQGTGA. CDR3 coding DNA: TGTGCCAGCAGCCCGTTAGGGACAGGGTACACCGGGGAGCTGTTTTTT. As protein: CASSPLGTGYTGELFF.

In nucleotides, the CDR3 is TGTGCCAGCATCCGGAAAACTGAAGCTTTCTTT. This encodes CASIRKTEAFF. The rearrangement joins TRBV6-6 to TRBJ1-1; the D is unclear. Per germline, CDR1 MNHNY and CDR2 SVGAGI (reference sequence). V was shortened by 7 bases and J by 5 bases, with 8 bases between the two germline ends. The CDR3 sequence is 11 residues long.

The chain recombines TRBV7-9 with TRBJ1-5; possible D gene TRBD1, 6 bases. The V end lost 5 bases, the J end lost 9 bases, and 20 bases lay between the germline ends. CDR3 length: 15 residues. Germline assignment: CDR1 SEHNR and CDR2 FQNEAQ (reference sequence). In nucleotides, the CDR3 is TGTGCCAGCAGCCCAGACTATGGGGGGCTGGGGCCCCAGCATTTT. Translation gives CASSPDYGGLGPQHF.

The chain is built from TRBV11-2 and TRBJ2-5; tentatively, D is TRBD2 (6 bases). V lost 6 bases and J lost 1, with 15 bases in between. This CDR3 is built from 15 residues. Germline CDR1 and CDR2: SGHAT and FQNNGV. This CDR3 is CASSWGESGQETQYF. CDR3 nucleotide sequence: TGTGCCAGCAGTTGGGGGGAATCCGGCCAAGAGACCCAGTACTTC.

This clone was found once. The chain combines TRBV27 with TRBJ2-5, with no clear D. The CDR3 sequence is 13 residues long. Germline V gene sequence: CDR1 MNHEY, CDR2 SMNVEV (reference sequence). V was cut by 3 bases and J by 5 bases, with 10 bases left in between. DNA for the CDR3: TGTGCCAGCAGTTTGGTTGGTTTGGAGACCCAGTACTTC. Protein sequence: CASSLVGLETQYF.

The chain has TRBV7-6 and TRBJ2-2; D not certain. Germline CDR1 reads SGHVS; CDR2 reads FNYEAQ. This CDR3 contains 15 residues. V was pared by 6 bases and J by 4 bases, with 15 bases between. As DNA, the CDR3 is TGTGCCAGCAGAATTCAGGCGGTGGGCACCGGGGAGCTGTTTTTT. It codes for CASRIQAVGTGELFF. The entire variable domain, with the rest obtained from reference TRBV7-6 and TRBJ2-2, is as follows: GAGVSQSPRYKVTKRGQDVALRCDPISGHVSLYWYRQALGQGPEFLTYFNYEAQQDKSGLPNDRFSAERPEGSISTLTIQRTEQRDSAMYRCASRIQAVGTGELFFGEGSRLTVL.

This chain links TRBV21-1 with TRBJ2-4; TRBD2, as called in the table, went unchecked against the DNA. TRBV21-1 is a recognized pseudogene. The CDR3 runs 14 residues. CDR3 DNA: TGTGCCAGCAGCACCGGGACTTTTCAAAACATTCAGTACTTC. It encodes CASSTGTFQNIQYF.

This rearrangement joins TRBV7-9 to TRBJ1-4; possible D gene TRBD1, 6 bases. Trimming removed 3 bases from V and 8 bases from J, with 22 bases in between. This CDR3 contains 17 residues. Germline V CDR1 and CDR2: SEHNR, FQNEAQ (reference sequence). The CDR3 sequence: CASSFLQGTVSGEKLFF. The CDR3 DNA follows: TGTGCCAGCAGCTTTTTACAGGGAACTGTATCCGGAGAAAAACTGTTTTTT.

This clone was recorded once. This chain connects TRBV9 to TRBJ1-1, with 9 bases fitting TRBD1. The trim removed 4 bases at V and 5 bases at J, leaving 21 bases unmatched. The CDR3 is 19 amino acids. Germline CDR1 and CDR2: SGDLS and YYNGEE. This CDR3 reads CASSNQGGTGYPQGTEAFF. For the CDR3, the DNA is TGTGCCAGCAGCAACCAGGGAGGGACAGGGTATCCTCAAGGGACTGAAGCTTTCTTT.

This chain uses TRBV5-4 with TRBJ2-3; a possible D gene is TRBD1 (6 bases). V lost 0 bases to trimming and J lost 10 bases, with 9 bases between them. This CDR3 spans 12 amino acids. The germline V gene encodes CDR1 SGHNT and CDR2 YYREEE (reference sequence). The CDR3 nucleotides are TGTGCCAGCAGCTTGGACAGGGACGCGCAGTATTTT. Its protein product is CASSLDRDAQYF.

The chain carries TRBV4-1 and TRBJ2-7; D might be TRBD1 (6 bases). Looked up from germline, CDR1 is MGHRA and CDR2 is YSYEKL. Trimming cost V 1 base and J 2 bases, with 12 bases left between them. There are 15 residues in the CDR3. CDR3 loop: CASSQVITGPYEQYF. CDR3 nucleotide sequence: TGCGCCAGCAGCCAAGTAATTACAGGGCCCTACGAGCAGTACTTC.

V gene TRBV2 combines with J gene TRBJ2-5; the D is unclear. The DNA end is a closer match to TRBJ2-7, so the J assignment may be wrong. The CDR3 totals 14 residues. Per the germline V gene, CDR1 is SNHLY and CDR2 is FYNNEI. The CDR3 nucleotides are TGTGCCAGCAGTGAAACCGCGGACTCCTACGAGCAGTACTTC. Its translation is CASSETADSYEQYF.

This rearrangement joins TRBV9 to TRBJ1-1, with D tentatively TRBD1 (5 bases). CDR1 and CDR2 (germline): SGDLS, YYNGEE. This CDR3 contains 15 residues. The V gene lost 3 bases and the J gene lost 0 bases, with 12 bases spanning the gap. CDR3 in amino acids: CASSGGEGLNTEAFF. For the CDR3, the DNA is TGTGCCAGCAGCGGAGGGGAGGGGTTGAACACTGAAGCTTTCTTT.

This sequence joins TRBV4-1 and TRBJ2-7, with D possibly TRBD2 on 5 matching bases. CDR1 is MGHRA, CDR2 YSYEKL, per germline. The CDR3 runs 13 residues. Trimming left V 3 bases short and J 0 bases short, with 6 bases between. The DNA of the CDR3 is TGCGCCAGCAGCCATGGGAGCTCCTACGAGCAGTACTTC. It specifies CASSHGSSYEQYF.

The rearrangement joins TRBV4-1 to TRBJ2-7, with 7 bases identical to TRBD1. V lost 2 bases and J lost 4; bases outside the gene matches: 5. Germline-derived CDR1 and CDR2 are MGHRA and YSYEKL. CDR3 length: 14 amino acids. Here the CDR3 reads CASSQTDRAYEQYF. The DNA of the CDR3 is TGCGCCAGCAGCCAAACCGACAGGGCGTACGAGCAGTACTTC.

The chain recombines TRBV4-1 with TRBJ1-4, with D possibly matching TRBD1 (6 bases). Germline CDR1 and CDR2: MGHRA and YSYEKL. V was trimmed by 0 bases and J by 2 bases, leaving 10 bases between them. The CDR3 runs to 16 residues. The DNA for the CDR3 is TGCGCCAGCAGCCAAGAGAAGGGGGGCACTAATGAAAAACTGTTTTTT. This translates into CASSQEKGGTNEKLFF.

The V gene is TRBV4-1, the J gene TRBJ1-1, with TRBD1 as a possible D gene (5 bases). V was trimmed by 5 bases and J by 0 bases, leaving 13 bases between them. The CDR3 loop spans 15 amino acids. CDR1 is MGHRA, CDR2 YSYEKL, per germline. The CDR3 DNA is TGCGCCAGCAGCTTAAGACAGACCTTGAACACTGAAGCTTTCTTT. It translates to CASSLRQTLNTEAFF.

The chain employs TRBV6-1 and TRBJ2-7, with D unresolved. CDR1 is MNHNS, CDR2 SASEGT, per germline. The CDR3 consists of 12 residues. V lost 4 bases and J 6 bases, leaving 10 bases between the germline ends. This CDR3 is CASSALVAEQYF. CDR3 bases: TGTGCCAGCAGTGCCCTAGTGGCCGAGCAGTACTTC.

The sample holds one count of this clone. The chain joins TRBV27 to TRBJ2-7, with TRBD2 identical over 11 bases. The germline V gene has CDR1 MNHEY and CDR2 SMNVEV (reference sequence). Germline trimming cut 5 bases from V and 2 bases from J; bases unmatched to any gene: 5. The length of the CDR3 is 15 residues. The CDR3 sequence is CASSPYSGGAYEQYF. The DNA of the CDR3 is TGTGCCAGCAGTCCCTATAGCGGGGGGGCCTACGAGCAGTACTTC.

This chain uses TRBV21-1 with TRBJ2-1. TRBV21-1 is noted as a pseudogene. The CDR3 is 11 amino acids. The CDR3: CASSKGPGQFF. CDR3 bases: TGTGCCAGCAGCAAAGGCCCTGGGCAGTTCTTC.

The rearrangement links TRBV5-1 to TRBJ2-7, with D unresolved. CDR3 length: 12 amino acids. Trimming took 2 bases from V and 6 from J, leaving 9 bases between them. CDR1 is SGHRS and CDR2 is YFSETQ in the germline V gene. The CDR3, as DNA: TGCGCCAGCAGCTTTTCCCCCGTCGAGCAGTACTTC. It is translated as CASSFSPVEQYF.